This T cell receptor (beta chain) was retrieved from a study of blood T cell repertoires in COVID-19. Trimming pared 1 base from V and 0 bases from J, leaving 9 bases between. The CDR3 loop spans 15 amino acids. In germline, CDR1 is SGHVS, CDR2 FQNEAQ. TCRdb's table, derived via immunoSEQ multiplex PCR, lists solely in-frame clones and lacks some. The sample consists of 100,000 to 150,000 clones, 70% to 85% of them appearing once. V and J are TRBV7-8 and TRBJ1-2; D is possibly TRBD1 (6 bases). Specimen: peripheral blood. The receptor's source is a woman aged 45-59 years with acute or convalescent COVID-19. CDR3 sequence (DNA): TGTGCCAGCAGCTTAGGCAGGGGCCCTAACTATGGCTACACCTTC. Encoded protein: CASSLGRGPNYGYTF.